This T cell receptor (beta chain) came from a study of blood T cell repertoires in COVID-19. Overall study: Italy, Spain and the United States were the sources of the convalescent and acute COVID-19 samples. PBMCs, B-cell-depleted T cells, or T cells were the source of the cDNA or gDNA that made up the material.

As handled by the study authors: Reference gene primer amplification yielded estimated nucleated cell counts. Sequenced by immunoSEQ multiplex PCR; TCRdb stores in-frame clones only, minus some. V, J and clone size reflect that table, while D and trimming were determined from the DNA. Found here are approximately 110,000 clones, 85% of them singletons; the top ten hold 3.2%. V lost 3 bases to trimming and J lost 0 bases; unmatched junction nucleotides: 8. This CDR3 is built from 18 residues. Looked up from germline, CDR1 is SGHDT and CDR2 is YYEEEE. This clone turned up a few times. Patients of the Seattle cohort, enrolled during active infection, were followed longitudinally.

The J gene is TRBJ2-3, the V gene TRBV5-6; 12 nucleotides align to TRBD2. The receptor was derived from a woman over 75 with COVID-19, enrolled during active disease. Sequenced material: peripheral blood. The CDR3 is CASSYGLAGPASTDTQYF. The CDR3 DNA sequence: TGTGCCAGCAGCTACGGACTAGCGGGACCCGCTAGCACAGATACGCAGTATTTT.